This TCR beta chain was documented in a study of blood T cell repertoires in COVID-19. The CDR3 contains 16 residues. Losses at the gene ends were 4 bases for V and 8 bases for J; bases not matched to a gene: 11. Germline-derived CDR1 and CDR2 are LGHNA and YNFKEQ. Authors' processing steps: Reference gene primer amplification gave estimated nucleated cell counts. Clones were sequenced by immunoSEQ multiplex PCR, and TCRdb holds only the in-frame ones, with some missing. V, J and clone size were drawn from that table, and D and trimming were deduced from the DNA. This sample has a few hundred thousand clones, with about 86% found just once.

Sequenced input: PBMCs or T cells enriched from blood (not recorded which). The receptor's source is a woman between 40 and 50 years old with acute COVID-19. The rearrangement links TRBV4-2 to TRBJ1-6; 7 bases agree with TRBD1. The CDR3 DNA follows: TGTGCCAGCAGCCGGGACAGACAACTTGGGCATTCACCCCTCCACTTT. Its translation: CASSRDRQLGHSPLHF.